One and the same sample provided the 28 T cell receptor beta chains below, sequenced in a study of early T cells in non-severe SARS-CoV-2 infection (dated by TCRdb to the early 2020s). The library was produced with 5' RACE. TCRdb records NextSeq 500 as the sequencer. TCRdb handled the public reads itself, with Q25 trimming in fastp and clone calling in MiXCR, and kept productive beta chains. Every entry covers one CDR3 protein and lists the most common genes and DNA from its rows. The sample yields more than 95,000 distinct CDR3 sequences; 9.5% to 12% were counted once. The top ten clonotypes cover around 4.3% of the sample. The sequencing here drew on whole blood, taken at baseline. The source is an adult who was a healthcare worker with PCR-confirmed SARS-CoV-2 infection or an uninfected control (not recorded which).

This clonotype was detected a few times. This sequence joins TRBV7-2 and TRBJ2-7; 10 bases fit TRBD2. Per germline, CDR1 SGHTA and CDR2 FQGNSA. The CDR3 is 15 amino acids. With V trimmed by 7 bases and J by 2 bases, 8 bases remained unmatched. The DNA of the CDR3 is TGTGCCAGCACCATTACTAGCGGGACGACCTACGAGCAGTACTTC. Residues: CASTITSGTTYEQYF.

V usage is TRBV10-2 and J usage is TRBJ2-5; a possible D gene is TRBD1 (6 bases). Germline values: CDR1 WSHSY, CDR2 SAAADI. Trimming cost V 4 bases and J 0 bases, with 9 bases left between them. This CDR3 is 14 amino acids long. The CDR3 protein is CASSADRYQETQYF. As DNA, the CDR3 is TGCGCCAGCAGTGCAGACAGGTACCAAGAGACCCAGTACTTC.

The chain has TRBV20-1 and TRBJ1-1; D unresolved. V dropped 7 bases and J dropped 2 bases, with 20 bases sitting between them. The CDR3 loop spans 15 amino acids. Per the germline V gene, CDR1 is DFQATT and CDR2 is SNEGSKA (reference sequence). The CDR3 DNA sequence: TGCAGTGGTTCGTCTTTTAAGACGTTTAACACTGAAGCTTTCTTT. It yields the protein CSGSSFKTFNTEAFF.

Many counts were recorded for this clonotype. The rearrangement links TRBV13 to TRBJ2-3, with D uncertain. V lost 2 bases to trimming and J lost 2 bases, with 8 bases between them. There are 14 residues in the CDR3. Germline CDR1 reads PRHDT; CDR2 reads FYEKMQ (reference sequence). The CDR3 DNA reads TGTGCCAGCAGCTTACAGATTCCCACAGATACGCAGTATTTT. This codes for CASSLQIPTDTQYF.

This clonotype was seen only a few times. The rearrangement links TRBV10-3 to TRBJ2-1; TRBD1 matches 7 bases. The CDR3 contains 13 residues. From germline, CDR1 is ENHRY and CDR2 SYGVKD. With 6 bases clipped from V and 3 bases from J, the junction kept 2 bases outside the gene matches. The CDR3, as DNA: TGTGCCATCAGGAGGGACAGCTACAATGAGCAGTTCTTC. This encodes CAIRRDSYNEQFF.

This clonotype showed up just a few times. The genes are TRBV4-2 and TRBJ2-6, with D perhaps TRBD1 (6 bases). Germline V gene data show CDR1 as LGHNA and CDR2 as YNFKEQ. The CDR3 runs to 16 residues. Trimming left V 2 bases short and J 3 bases short, with 11 bases between. The CDR3 region has the DNA TGTGCCAGCAGCCAAACACCAGGGGTTGGGGCCAACGTCCTGACTTTC. This encodes CASSQTPGVGANVLTF.

This sequence joins TRBV11-2 and TRBJ2-2; no clear D. V was trimmed by 5 bases and J by 1 base, leaving 5 bases between them. The CDR3 is made up of 13 amino acids. Per the germline V gene, CDR1 is SGHAT and CDR2 is FQNNGV. This chain's CDR3 is CASSPVNTGELFF. Written as DNA, the CDR3 is TGTGCCAGCAGCCCCGTGAACACCGGGGAGCTGTTTTTT.

V gene TRBV5-5 combines with J gene TRBJ2-6; D may be TRBD1 (6 bases). The CDR3 spans 17 residues. CDR1 is SGHKS, CDR2 YYEKEE, per germline (reference sequence). V lost 1 base, J lost 1 base, and 12 bases lay in between. The CDR3 here is CASSLPTGLSGANVLTF. In DNA, the CDR3 is TGTGCCAGCAGCTTGCCGACAGGCCTATCTGGGGCCAACGTCCTGACTTTC.

The genes are TRBV19 and TRBJ2-4; 8 bases align to TRBD1. This CDR3 has 11 residues. V trimming: 9 bases; J trimming: 15 bases; junction bases outside the gene matches: 10. Germline V gene lookup returns CDR1 LNHDA and CDR2 SQIVND (reference sequence). The CDR3 loop is CASGQGGHVYF. Here the CDR3 DNA reads TGTGCCAGCGGACAGGGTGGTCATGTGTACTTC.

The sample holds many counts of this clonotype. This rearrangement joins TRBV5-5 to TRBJ2-1; D uncertain. Germline V CDR1 and CDR2: SGHKS, YYEKEE (reference sequence). The CDR3 loop spans 10 amino acids. Between the trimmed V and J ends, which lost 2 bases and 6 bases, there was a span of 0 bases. CDR3 in DNA: TGTGCCAGCAGCTTCAATGAGCAGTTCTTC. It encodes CASSFNEQFF.

This clonotype has more than one count but fewer than ten. J is TRBJ2-1 and V is TRBV12-3 or TRBV12-4; 8 bases fit TRBD1. The CDR3 has 15 residues. Trimming took 8 bases from V and 6 from J; bases not matched to a gene: 12. The CDR3 DNA reads as TGTGCCAGCGAGGAACCCGGGACAGGAGGCAATGAGCAGTTCTTC. This sequence encodes CASEEPGTGGNEQFF.

V usage is TRBV7-2 and J usage is TRBJ2-5; maybe TRBD1 (6 bases). V dropped 5 bases and J dropped 5 bases, with 12 bases sitting between them. In germline, CDR1 is SGHTA, CDR2 FQGNSA. The CDR3 has 13 amino acids. The CDR3 DNA is TGTGCCAGCAGCCCCCAGGGGATGGAGACCCAGTACTTC. Translating gives CASSPQGMETQYF. Together with reference TRBV7-2 and TRBJ2-5, the CDR3 gives the full variable domain: GAGVSQSPSNKVTEKGKDVELRCDPISGHTALYWYRQSLGQGLEFLIYFQGNSAPDKSGLPSDRFSAERTGGSVSTLTIQRTQQEDSAVYLCASSPQGMETQYFGPGTRLLVL.

This clonotype has a handful of counts. The chain recombines TRBV7-2 with TRBJ1-2; D is perhaps TRBD1 (6 bases). The germline V gene encodes CDR1 SGHTA and CDR2 FQGNSA. CDR3 size: 14 residues. The V and J ends lost 5 bases and 0 bases respectively, with 10 bases between them. CDR3 region: CASSPGQTNYGYTF. CDR3 DNA sequence: TGTGCCAGCAGCCCCGGACAGACTAACTATGGCTACACCTTC. Looking up the rest from reference TRBV7-2 and TRBJ1-2 gives the full variable domain: GAGVSQSPSNKVTEKGKDVELRCDPISGHTALYWYRQSLGQGLEFLIYFQGNSAPDKSGLPSDRFSAERTGGSVSTLTIQRTQQEDSAVYLCASSPGQTNYGYTFGSGTRLTVV.

The CDR3 region has the DNA TGCGCCAGCGCTCGTATGAACACTGAAGCTTTCTTT. Residues: CASARMNTEAFF. The J gene is TRBJ1-1, the V gene TRBV10-2, with no clear D. The CDR3 loop spans 12 amino acids. V lost 8 bases, J lost 0 bases, and 7 bases lay in between. Germline V gene sequence: CDR1 WSHSY, CDR2 SAAADI.

This clonotype was detected many times. The chain links TRBV3-1 to TRBJ1-6; TRBD1 aligns across 7 bases. The trim removed 2 bases at V and 14 bases at J, leaving 9 bases unmatched. The V gene's germline CDR1 is LGHDT and CDR2 YNNKEL (reference sequence). CDR3 length equals 14 residues. CDR3: CASSQRTGKITLHF. DNA of the CDR3: TGTGCCAGCAGCCAAAGGACAGGCAAGATTACCCTCCACTTT.

The chain employs TRBV10-3 and TRBJ1-2; D is possibly TRBD1 (6 bases). V lost 10 bases and J lost 4, with 22 bases in between. Germline loops: CDR1 ENHRY, CDR2 SYGVKD. The CDR3 covers 15 residues. The CDR3 spells CATLPREGGGYGYTF. In nucleotides, the CDR3 is TGTGCCACTCTTCCCCGGGAGGGGGGTGGCTATGGCTACACCTTC.

Only a few counts were recorded for this clonotype. V usage is TRBV4-2 and J usage is TRBJ2-7; maybe TRBD2 (5 bases). CDR3 length: 14 amino acids. The germline V gene has CDR1 LGHNA and CDR2 YNFKEQ. V gave up 3 bases and J gave up 6 bases, with 15 bases separating them. As DNA, the CDR3 is TGTGCCAGCAGCCAGGACTTCAGTTCTGCCGAGCAGTACTTC. The encoded protein is CASSQDFSSAEQYF.

This clonotype was recorded a few times. V and J are TRBV5-8 and TRBJ1-1; D ambiguous. V lost 2 bases and J lost 1, with 9 bases in between. The CDR3 covers 14 residues. Germline V gives CDR1 SGHTS, CDR2 YDEGEE. CDR3 sequence: CASSFPSSNTEAFF. The CDR3 DNA follows: TGTGCCAGCAGCTTCCCGAGTTCGAACACTGAAGCTTTCTTT.

This clonotype was counted at least ten times. This chain uses TRBV7-9 with TRBJ1-6; 9 positions match TRBD1. The CDR3 runs 15 residues. Germline V CDR1 and CDR2: SEHNR, FQNEAQ (reference sequence). The V and J ends lost 3 bases and 9 bases, in that order; junction bases with no gene match: 6. CDR3 coding DNA: TGTGCCAGCAGCTTGGGGACAGGGCAAGGTTCACCCCTCCACTTT. It translates to CASSLGTGQGSPLHF.

At least ten counts were recorded for this clonotype. V and J are TRBV7-2 and TRBJ2-5; D uncertain. Germline assignment: CDR1 SGHTA and CDR2 FQGNSA. The V and J ends lost 3 bases and 0 bases respectively, with 8 bases between them. The CDR3 covers 14 residues. The CDR3 sequence: CASSFWGNQETQYF. CDR3 DNA sequence: TGTGCCAGCAGCTTCTGGGGTAACCAAGAGACCCAGTACTTC.

This chain uses TRBV20-1 with TRBJ1-1; D unclear. Germline V gene lookup returns CDR1 DFQATT and CDR2 SNEGSKA (reference sequence). This CDR3 region has 13 residues. This chain's CDR3 is CSLAAQLRTEAFF. CDR3 bases: TGCAGCCTAGCCGCCCAGCTTAGGACTGAAGCTTTCTTT.

The gene calls are TRBV10-3 and TRBJ2-7; TRBD1 or TRBD2 may be the D gene (5 bases each). Per germline, CDR1 ENHRY and CDR2 SYGVKD. V dropped 5 bases and J dropped 2 bases, with 13 bases sitting between them. The CDR3 sequence is 14 residues long. CDR3 coding DNA: TGTGCCATCAGTCCAAGGGACCACCCCTACGAGCAGTACTTC. Amino acids: CAISPRDHPYEQYF.

CDR3 sequence reads: CSISGISTYNEQFF. CDR3 coding DNA: TGCAGTATCAGCGGGATAAGTACTTACAATGAGCAGTTCTTC. The V call is TRBV29-1, the J call TRBJ2-1; 7 bases agree with TRBD2. Germline CDR1 and CDR2: SQVTM and ANQGSEA. The CDR3 is 14 residues long.

This chain connects TRBV20-1 to TRBJ2-5; the match to TRBD2 covers 7 bases. V lost 3 bases and J lost 4; bases outside the gene matches: 11. CDR1 DFQATT and CDR2 SNEGSKA come from the germline V gene (reference sequence). The length of the CDR3 is 15 residues. This chain's CDR3 is CSASITGRARETQYF. The CDR3 DNA sequence: TGCAGTGCTAGTATAACGGGGAGGGCCCGAGAGACCCAGTACTTC.

The CDR3 loop is CASSPIFRLLHGYTF. The CDR3 DNA reads as TGCGCCAGCAGCCCTATATTTCGACTCCTCCATGGCTACACCTTC. This rearrangement joins TRBV5-1 to TRBJ1-2; D is ambiguous. The V end was cut by 4 bases, the J end by 6 bases, with 19 bases between. The CDR3 is made up of 15 amino acids. In germline, CDR1 is SGHRS, CDR2 YFSETQ.

At least ten counts were recorded for this clonotype. This chain connects TRBV12-5 to TRBJ1-6; possibly TRBD1 for D (5 bases). The CDR3 runs 14 residues. V was clipped by 1 base and J by 6 bases, with 7 bases between them. The germline V gene has CDR1 LGHNT and CDR2 FRNRAP. CDR3 nucleotides: TGTGCTAGTGGTTTGGAGGGGCCTAATTCACCCCTCCACTTT. Amino acids: CASGLEGPNSPLHF.

This clonotype was seen a handful of times. This chain connects TRBV7-2 to TRBJ2-5; D is perhaps TRBD2 (6 bases). CDR3 length equals 14 residues. Looked up from germline, CDR1 is SGHTA and CDR2 is FQGNSA. V lost 3 bases to trimming and J lost 5 bases, with 13 bases between them. The CDR3 sequence: CASSFTRDFETQYF. The CDR3 DNA reads TGTGCCAGCAGCTTTACGCGGGATTTTGAGACCCAGTACTTC.

This clonotype was counted many times. This chain links TRBV29-1 with TRBJ1-5; D is unresolved. CDR1 is SQVTM, CDR2 ANQGSEA, per germline. Trimming removed 4 bases at V and 1 base at J, with 11 bases between. This CDR3 contains 14 residues. The chain's CDR3 is CSVGEQASNQPQHF. The CDR3 bases are TGCAGCGTTGGGGAGCAGGCAAGCAATCAGCCCCAGCATTTT. Based on the CDR3 plus reference TRBV29-1 and TRBJ1-5, the full variable domain is SAVISQKPSRDICQRGTSLTIQCQVDSQVTMMFWYRQQPGQSLTLIATANQGSEATYESGFVIDKFPISRPNLTFSTLTVSNMSPEDSSIYLCSVGEQASNQPQHFGDGTRLSIL.